This entry lists 16 T cell receptor beta chains sequenced from one sample in a study of blood T cells in healthy people across ages. PCR was performed a second time for 7 to 11 cycles using a sample-barcoded 5' primer and a J-beta primer mix. TCRdb independently ran MiXCR on the 5' RACE reads; one entry per CDR3 protein. This table has around 800,000 distinct CDR3 sequences, approximately 55% appearing once. The material sequenced was blood. These receptors were collected from a man older than 75 in good health.

Concerning this clonotype itself: A read error is possible here, since a much larger clone lies one base away. The chain carries TRBV28 and TRBJ1-4, with a weak D call TRBD1 (5 bases). Germline CDR1 and CDR2: MDHEN and SYDVKM. The CDR3 runs to 18 residues. Trimming took off 7 bases at V and 0 bases at J, with 21 bases between the two ends. The CDR3 nucleotides are TGTGCCAGCAATTTGGGGCTAGCGGGACCTGCAACTAATGAAAAACTGTTTTTT. This sequence encodes CASNLGLAGPATNEKLFF.

Only one count was recorded for this clonotype. The junction departs from germline at one end; a sequencing error may be responsible. This sequence joins TRBV5-6 and TRBJ1-1, with TRBD1 identical over 8 bases. Germline CDR1 SGHDT, CDR2 YYEEEE. This CDR3 has 16 amino acids. The CDR3: CAGSHGPSGGGLAAFF. CDR3 bases: TGTGCCGGCAGCCACGGGCCTTCAGGGGGCGGCTTAGCGGCTTTCTTT.

This chain links TRBV29-1 with TRBJ1-4; TRBD1 might be the D (5 bases). The ends were cut back, 0 bases at V and 5 bases at J, with 10 bases in the middle. CDR3 length equals 14 residues. CDR1 and CDR2 (germline): SQVTM, ANQGSEA. CDR3 sequence (DNA): TGCAGCGTTGAAGAGCCCCCAGGGAATGAAAAACTGTTTTTT. This codes for CSVEEPPGNEKLFF.

This clonotype turned up a few times. This sequence joins TRBV20-1 and TRBJ2-7; 9 bases agree with TRBD2. The germline V gene encodes CDR1 DFQATT and CDR2 SNEGSKA (reference sequence). This CDR3 contains 14 residues. V shed 7 bases, J shed 6 bases, and the junction held 13 bases outside the gene matches. In DNA, the CDR3 is TGCAGTGTCCCCCCGGCTAGCGGGACACGCGAGCAGTACTTC. Amino acids: CSVPPASGTREQYF.

The chain links TRBV20-1 to TRBJ2-1; a weak D match, TRBD2 (6 bases). V lost 6 bases and J lost 5, with 11 bases in between. CDR3 size: 12 residues. The germline gives CDR1 DFQATT, CDR2 SNEGSKA (reference sequence). The CDR3 protein is CSAWGDNNEQFF. CDR3 in DNA: TGCAGTGCCTGGGGGGATAACAATGAGCAGTTCTTC.

This clonotype turned up a few times. The rearrangement links TRBV6-1 to TRBJ2-5, with no clear D. The CDR3 is 11 amino acids. Per germline, CDR1 MNHNS and CDR2 SASEGT. Trimming left V 6 bases short and J 11 bases short, with 13 bases between. The CDR3: CASRGGGQQYF. In DNA, the CDR3 is TGTGCCAGCAGGGGCGGCGGCCAGCAGTACTTC.

The V call is TRBV5-1, the J call TRBJ2-1; perhaps D is TRBD1 or TRBD2 (6 bases each). In germline, CDR1 is SGHRS, CDR2 YFSETQ. The V gene lost 5 bases and the J gene lost 1 base, with 13 bases spanning the gap. The CDR3 consists of 15 residues. The CDR3 DNA sequence: TGCGCCAGCAGGGCCGGGGGCGGTTCCTACAATGAGCAGTTCTTC. Protein: CASRAGGGSYNEQFF.

This clonotype was picked up a small number of times. The chain recombines TRBV9 with TRBJ1-2, with D unresolved. Germline V gene sequence: CDR1 SGDLS, CDR2 YYNGEE. This CDR3 spans 14 amino acids. V lost 0 bases and J 3 bases, leaving 9 bases between the germline ends. In nucleotides, the CDR3 is TGTGCCAGCAGCGTAGGTGCTGCTGACTATGGCTACACCTTC. Its translation is CASSVGAADYGYTF.

This chain joins TRBV6-5 and TRBJ2-1; TRBD2 agrees at 10 bases. The CDR3 is 16 residues long. Trimming cost V 6 bases and J 7 bases; bases outside gene matches: 12. The germline CDR1 and CDR2 sequences are MNHEY and SVGAGI. The CDR3 region has the DNA TGTGCCAGCAGAAGAGGAGGACTAGCGGCGGGTAATGAGCAGTTCTTC. It yields the protein CASRRGGLAAGNEQFF.

This chain joins TRBV2 and TRBJ2-1; tentative D call: TRBD2 (6 bases). The J call is doubtful: the DNA matches TRBJ2-7 better. Germline V gene data show CDR1 as SNHLY and CDR2 as FYNNEI. The CDR3 extends over 13 amino acids. This chain's CDR3 is CASSELREDEQYF. The CDR3 nucleotides read TGTGCCAGCAGTGAATTAAGGGAGGACGAGCAGTACTTC.

This chain uses TRBV7-9 with TRBJ2-5; 13 nucleotides agree with TRBD2. The CDR3 loop spans 17 amino acids. The V gene end was trimmed by 0 bases and the J gene end by 5 bases; junction bases not matched to a gene: 6. Germline-derived CDR1 and CDR2 are SEHNR and FQNEAQ (reference sequence). The CDR3 protein is CASSLALLAGGPETQYF. The CDR3, as DNA: TGTGCCAGCAGCTTAGCGTTACTAGCGGGAGGGCCGGAGACCCAGTACTTC. The complete variable domain, with remaining parts taken from reference TRBV7-9 and TRBJ2-5, reads DTGVSQNPRHKITKRGQNVTFRCDPISEHNRLYWYRQTLGQGPEFLTYFQNEAQLEKSRLLSDRFSAERPKGSFSTLEIQRTEQGDSAMYLCASSLALLAGGPETQYFGPGTRLLVL.

Details on this clonotype: The junction and the germline gene differ at one end; a read error may be behind it. The CDR3 sequence: CSAPWGSSSYGQYF. As DNA, the CDR3 is TGCAGTGCCCCGTGGGGGTCGAGCTCCTACGGGCAGTACTTC. This chain links TRBV20-1 with TRBJ2-7; either TRBD1 or TRBD2 may fit D (5 bases each). The CDR3 sequence is 14 residues long. Germline lookup yields CDR1 DFQATT and CDR2 SNEGSKA (reference sequence).

The chain uses TRBV6-1 and TRBJ1-5; TRBD1 matches at 10 bases. The ends lost 6 bases at V and 6 bases at J; junction bases unmatched: 8. In germline, CDR1 is MNHNS, CDR2 SASEGT. This CDR3 spans 15 amino acids. The CDR3 sequence is CASSLGTGVFQPQHF. The DNA of the CDR3 is TGTGCCAGCAGCCTCGGGACAGGGGTCTTTCAGCCCCAGCATTTT.

CDR3 residues: CASSLRGEGYTF. Written as DNA, the CDR3 is TGTGCCAGCAGTTTAAGAGGGGAAGGCTACACCTTC. The genes are TRBV12-3 or TRBV12-4 and TRBJ1-2, with D possibly matching TRBD1 (5 bases). The CDR3 has 12 amino acids. Trimming took 2 bases from V and 8 from J, leaving 9 bases between them.

The chain employs TRBV29-1 and TRBJ2-1; no firm D call. Germline CDR1 is SQVTM and CDR2 is ANQGSEA. The CDR3 is made up of 10 amino acids. CDR3: CSSVGDEQFF. DNA for the CDR3: TGCTCCTCCGTGGGCGATGAGCAGTTCTTC.

V usage is TRBV7-9 and J usage is TRBJ2-1, with TRBD2 matching 8 bases. Trimming removed 0 bases from V and 5 bases from J; junction bases left unmatched: 9. Germline V gene data show CDR1 as SEHNR and CDR2 as FQNEAQ (reference sequence). This CDR3 contains 17 residues. The CDR3, as DNA: TGTGCCAGCAGCTTAGCCGTCGGACTAGCTAGCCACAATGAGCAGTTCTTC. Translating gives CASSLAVGLASHNEQFF.